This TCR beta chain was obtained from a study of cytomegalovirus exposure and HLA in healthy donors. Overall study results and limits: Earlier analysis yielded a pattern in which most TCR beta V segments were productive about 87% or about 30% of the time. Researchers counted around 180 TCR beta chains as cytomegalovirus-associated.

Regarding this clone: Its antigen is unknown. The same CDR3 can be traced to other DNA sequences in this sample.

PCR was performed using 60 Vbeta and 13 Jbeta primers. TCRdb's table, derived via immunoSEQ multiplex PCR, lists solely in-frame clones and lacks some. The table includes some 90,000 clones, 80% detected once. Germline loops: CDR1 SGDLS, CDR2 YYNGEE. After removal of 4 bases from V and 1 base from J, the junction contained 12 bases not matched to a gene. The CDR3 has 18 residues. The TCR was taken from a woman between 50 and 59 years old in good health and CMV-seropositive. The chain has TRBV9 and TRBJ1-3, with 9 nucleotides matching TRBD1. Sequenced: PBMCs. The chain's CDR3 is CASSLGQGISSSGNTIYF. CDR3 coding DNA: TGTGCCAGCAGCTTAGGACAGGGGATTTCGAGTTCTGGAAACACCATATATTTT.